The TCR beta chain described here comes from a study of shared clonotypes between healthy human individuals. Among the donors, all were Caucasian adults who lived in Nashville, Tennessee. In regard to this clone: Its target is unknown. Other DNA sequences within the sample encode an identical CDR3.

Study outcomes and limitations: Relative to clonotypes present in all four donors, those not shared had lower generation probabilities.

CDR1 SGHTA and CDR2 FQGTGA come from the germline V gene. V shed 1 base and J shed 1 base, with 8 bases lying between them. The CDR3 is made up of 15 amino acids. The table came from immunoSEQ multiplex PCR; TCRdb's copy has only in-frame clones and leaves some out. The table includes about 2.3 million clones, more than 85% detected once. The sample comprised naive CD4+ T cells from PBMCs. Subset in this sample: CD45RA+ positively selected. This clonotype originated in a man aged 18 to 30 in good health. Some clones in this sample may be carry-over from other donors' samples. This chain connects TRBV7-3 to TRBJ2-1, with D maybe TRBD2 (6 bases). The CDR3 loop is CASSLNSGSYNEQFF. DNA for the CDR3: TGTGCCAGCAGCTTAAATAGCGGATCCTACAATGAGCAGTTCTTC.